These T cell receptor beta chains were read from a single sample in a study of blood T cell repertoires in COVID-19. Assay used: immunoSEQ multiplex PCR; TCRdb lists only in-frame clones, some missing. The sample contains about 210,000 clones, around four fifths of which appear only once. The sequencing input was peripheral blood. All receptors come from a woman in her 50s with acute or convalescent COVID-19. The CDR3 runs from the conserved cysteine through the conserved F or W. The D gene is left open where the match is weak. The listing skips clone size in some rows; elsewhere it reads once, few, many or a size class.

J gene	D gene	V gene	clone size	CDR3 DNA	CDR3 protein
TRBJ1-4	TRBD1	TRBV5-1	NA	TGCGCCAGCAGCTTGTTGACAGGGGGCTCGGAAAAACTGTTTTTT	CASSLLTGGSEKLFF
TRBJ2-2	NA	TRBV7-3	NA	TGTGCCAGCAGCTTAAATCTGGCGGCCGGGGAGCTGTTTTTT	CASSLNLAAGELFF
TRBJ2-5	NA	TRBV7-2	NA	TGTGCCAGCAGCTTCGAGAGTCGAGAGACCCAGTACTTC	CASSFESRETQYF
TRBJ2-5	TRBD2	TRBV5-1	NA	TGCGCCAGCAGCTCTGGACTAGCGGGGGAGACCCAGTACTTC	CASSSGLAGETQYF
TRBJ1-4	NA	TRBV30	NA	TGTGCCTGGACCCCAAATGAGGAAAAACTGTTTTTT	CAWTPNEEKLFF
TRBJ2-5	TRBD1	TRBV5-1	NA	TGCGCCAGCAGCTCCCCCTGGGACAGCCAAGAGACCCAGTACTTC	CASSSPWDSQETQYF
TRBJ1-5	NA	TRBV2	NA	TGTGCCAGCAGTGTTGGGCTGGGAGGAGGTCAGCCCCAGCATTTT	CASSVGLGGGQPQHF
TRBJ1-2	NA	TRBV5-1	NA	TGCGCCAGCAGCCCTCCGGACAGTAACTATGGCTACACCTTC	CASSPPDSNYGYTF
TRBJ2-5	TRBD2	TRBV5-1	NA	TGCGCCAGCAGGGTGGGGGGGCAAGAGACCCAGTACTTC	CASRVGGQETQYF
TRBJ2-5	TRBD1	TRBV24-1	NA	TGTGCCACCAGTGATTTGCGGACAGGGCGAGAGACCCAGTACTTC	CATSDLRTGRETQYF
TRBJ2-7	NA	TRBV5-8	once	TGTGCCAGCCGATTCGGGGGAGCTCGGGACGAGCAGTACTTC	CASRFGGARDEQYF
TRBJ1-2	TRBD1	TRBV5-6	NA	TGTGCCAGCACCCTGACAGGGCGGACCTATGGCTACACCTTC	CASTLTGRTYGYTF
TRBJ2-2	TRBD1	TRBV11-3	NA	TGTGCCAGCAGCCCAGGGACAGGGGGCCGAGACGGGGAGCTGTTTTTT	CASSPGTGGRDGELFF
TRBJ2-2	NA	TRBV28	NA	TGTGCCAGCCGTACTAGGTCCCACACCGGGGAGCTGTTTTTT	CASRTRSHTGELFF
TRBJ2-2	NA	TRBV4-1	NA	TGCGCCAGCAGCCCCTCTCGGGAGCGCCTGGGGACCGGGGAGCTGTTTTTT	CASSPSRERLGTGELFF
TRBJ2-3	TRBD2	TRBV6-5	NA	TGTGCCAGCAGGCGACTAGCAGGTAGCACAGATACGCAGTATTTT	CASRRLAGSTDTQYF
TRBJ1-5	NA	TRBV28	NA	TGTGCCAGCAGCCCATCGGGCAGGGGAGATCAGCCCCAGCATTTT	CASSPSGRGDQPQHF
TRBJ2-7	TRBD2	TRBV4-1	NA	TGCGCCAGCAGCCTAGGTTGGGAGGGGCCATCCTACGAGCAGTACTTC	CASSLGWEGPSYEQYF
TRBJ2-5	TRBD2	TRBV5-6	NA	TGTGCCAGCAGTCTAGCGGGAACGGGAGAGACCCAGTACTTC	CASSLAGTGETQYF
TRBJ1-3	TRBD1	TRBV29-1	once	TGCAGCGCAAAGGACAGGGCCTCCTCTGGAAACACCATATATTTT	CSAKDRASSGNTIYF
TRBJ2-1	TRBD2	TRBV28	NA	TGTGCCAGCAGGGAGCGGGAAGAGCAGTTCTTC	CASREREEQFF
TRBJ1-1	NA	TRBV12-3/TRBV12-4	NA	TGTGCCAGCACCGGTATCTACACTGAAGCTTTCTTT	CASTGIYTEAFF
TRBJ1-1	NA	TRBV18	NA	TGTGCCAGCTCACCGGTGCCAGTCCAACGGGTCGCTGAAGCTTTCTTT	CASSPVPVQRVAEAFF
TRBJ1-2	NA	TRBV21-1	NA	TGTGCCAGCAGCAGAGGGCCAGGTGGCTACACCTTC	CASSRGPGGYTF
TRBJ2-1	NA	TRBV30	NA	TGTGCCTGGAAGCCTTACGAGTTGAGGGAGCAGTTCTTC	CAWKPYELREQFF
TRBJ1-2	NA	TRBV5-1	once	TGCGCCAGCAGCCCCACGGTGAACAGGGAAAACAGTTATGGCTACACCTTC	CASSPTVNRENSYGYTF
TRBJ1-6	TRBD1	TRBV2	NA	TGTGCCAGCAGCCCGGGACAGGGTTCACCCCTCCACTTT	CASSPGQGSPLHF
TRBJ2-7	NA	TRBV27	NA	TGTGCCAGCAGTCAACAGGGAAGTGGCTACGAGCAGTACTTC	CASSQQGSGYEQYF
TRBJ2-1	TRBD1	TRBV19	NA	TGTGCCAGTAGTAATCGGGCAGGGGGCTACAATGAGCAGTTCTTC	CASSNRAGGYNEQFF
TRBJ2-2	TRBD2	TRBV19	NA	TGTGCCAGTAGACCGGGACTAGCGCACACCGGGGAGCTGTTTTTT	CASRPGLAHTGELFF
TRBJ1-2	NA	TRBV9	few	TGTGCCAGCACTCACCAGGTTAACTATGGCTACACCTTC	CASTHQVNYGYTF
TRBJ2-2	TRBD1	TRBV7-2	NA	TGTGCCAGCAGCTTGGGACAGGCCAACACCGGGGAGCTGTTTTTT	CASSLGQANTGELFF
TRBJ1-1	NA	TRBV12-3/TRBV12-4	NA	TGTGCCAGCAGTCCCACAGGGAACACTGAAGCTTTCTTT	CASSPTGNTEAFF
TRBJ2-7	NA	TRBV5-5	NA	TGTGCCAGCAGCTTGGGGGTGCGACAGGTATCAGAGCAGTACTTC	CASSLGVRQVSEQYF
TRBJ2-2	TRBD2	TRBV5-4	NA	TGTGCCAGCAGCTTGGCCGGGCTAGCGGGAGACGGGGAGCTGTTTTTT	CASSLAGLAGDGELFF
TRBJ2-5	NA	TRBV6-5	NA	TGTGCCAGCGGGGGGGCTTCAGAGACCCAGTACTTC	CASGGASETQYF
TRBJ1-1	TRBD1	TRBV5-6	NA	TGTGCCAGCAGCTTGAATCCCAGGGGGCAGGGGACTGAAGCTTTCTTT	CASSLNPRGQGTEAFF
TRBJ2-7	TRBD1	TRBV5-6	NA	TGTGCCAGCAGCTTTGTGGACAGGCCCGAGCAGTACTTC	CASSFVDRPEQYF
TRBJ1-3	NA	TRBV2	few	TGTGCCAGCACAGGGCTCTCTGGAAACACCATATATTTT	CASTGLSGNTIYF
TRBJ2-3	NA	TRBV27	NA	TGTGCCAGCAGTTTGAGGGCGGGTGATACGCAGTATTTT	CASSLRAGDTQYF
TRBJ1-2	NA	TRBV19	NA	TGTGCCAGTACCACCCCTGGGCGGGGGGTCGCTAACTATGGCTACACCTTC	CASTTPGRGVANYGYTF
TRBJ2-7	NA	TRBV30	NA	TGTGCCTCATCCCACCCCCGGACAGTGGGTTACGAGCAGTACTTC	CASSHPRTVGYEQYF
TRBJ2-7	TRBD1	TRBV5-4	few	TGTGCCAGCAGCTCGTCCGGGACAGACTACGAGCAGTACTTC	CASSSSGTDYEQYF
TRBJ2-2	TRBD2	TRBV2	few	TGTGCCAGCAGTGGGACTAGCGGGAGTAATACCGGGGAGCTGTTTTTT	CASSGTSGSNTGELFF
TRBJ2-1	NA	TRBV6-2/TRBV6-3	NA	TGTGCCAGCAGTTACTCGCTTGCAAAGGACCAGGAGGACAATGAGCAGTTCTTC	CASSYSLAKDQEDNEQFF
TRBJ1-4	NA	TRBV3-1/TRBV3-2	NA	TGTGCCAGCAGAACGGGTGAAAAACTGTTTTTT	CASRTGEKLFF
TRBJ2-1	NA	TRBV24-1	NA	TGTGCCACCAGTGATTTAGGGGGGGCTAATGAGCAGTTCTTC	CATSDLGGANEQFF
TRBJ2-1	TRBD2	TRBV7-9	NA	TGTGCCAGCAGCTTACCCGGACTAGCGAGAACTAATGAGCAGTTCTTC	CASSLPGLARTNEQFF
TRBJ2-7	NA	TRBV6-5	NA	TGTGCCAGCAGTTACCGAGGGCCCTACGAGCAGTACTTC	CASSYRGPYEQYF
TRBJ1-1	NA	TRBV3-1/TRBV3-2	once	TGTGCCAGCAGCCAACGACCGCCAGGATCGAACACTGAAGCTTTCTTT	CASSQRPPGSNTEAFF